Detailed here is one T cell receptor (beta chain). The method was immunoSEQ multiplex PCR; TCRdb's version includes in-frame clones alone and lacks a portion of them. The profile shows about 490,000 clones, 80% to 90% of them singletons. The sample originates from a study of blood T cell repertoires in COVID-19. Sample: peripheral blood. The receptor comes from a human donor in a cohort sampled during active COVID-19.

The CDR3 DNA reads TGTGCCAGCAGTTTAGGGACAGGGGTTTCACCCCTCCACTTT. Encoded protein: CASSLGTGVSPLHF. The chain has TRBV28 and TRBJ1-6; 10 bases match TRBD1. In germline, CDR1 is MDHEN, CDR2 SYDVKM. Trimming took 2 bases from V and 9 from J; bases not matched to a gene: 1. There are 14 residues in the CDR3. Using reference TRBV28 and TRBJ1-6 for the parts outside the CDR3, the full variable domain is DVKVTQSSRYLVKRTGEKVFLECVQDMDHENMFWYRQDPGLGLRLIYFSYDVKMKEKGDIPEGYSVSREKKERFSLILESASTNQTSMYLCASSLGTGVSPLHFGNGTRLTVT.